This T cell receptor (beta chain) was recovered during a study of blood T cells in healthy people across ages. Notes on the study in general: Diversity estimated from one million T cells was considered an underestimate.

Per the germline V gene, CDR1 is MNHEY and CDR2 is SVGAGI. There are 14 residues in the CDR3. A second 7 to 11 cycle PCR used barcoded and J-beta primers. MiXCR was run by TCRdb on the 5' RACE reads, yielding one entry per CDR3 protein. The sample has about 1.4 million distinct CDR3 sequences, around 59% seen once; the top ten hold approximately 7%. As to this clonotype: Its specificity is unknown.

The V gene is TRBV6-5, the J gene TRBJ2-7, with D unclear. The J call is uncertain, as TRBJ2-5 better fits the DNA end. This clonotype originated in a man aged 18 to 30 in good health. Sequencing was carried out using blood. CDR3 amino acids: CASSYSYLGETQYF. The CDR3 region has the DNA TGTGCCAGCAGTTACTCCTACCTCGGGGAGACCCAGTACTTC.